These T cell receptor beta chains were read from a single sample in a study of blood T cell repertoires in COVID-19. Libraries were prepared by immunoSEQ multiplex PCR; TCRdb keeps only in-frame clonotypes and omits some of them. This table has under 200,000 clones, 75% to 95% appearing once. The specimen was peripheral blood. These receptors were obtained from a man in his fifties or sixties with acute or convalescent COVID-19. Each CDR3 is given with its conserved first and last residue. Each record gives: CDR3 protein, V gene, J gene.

cdr3_aa: CASSQDPGKGQPQHF; v_call: TRBV3-1/TRBV3-2; j_call: TRBJ1-5
cdr3_aa: CASSDHGLDEQFF; v_call: TRBV25-1; j_call: TRBJ2-1
cdr3_aa: CASSYTQENYGYTF; v_call: TRBV6-5; j_call: TRBJ1-2
cdr3_aa: CASSTQADGGRPQHF; v_call: TRBV9; j_call: TRBJ1-5
cdr3_aa: CASSRGDRGYEQYF; v_call: TRBV28; j_call: TRBJ2-7
cdr3_aa: CASSPLVLDSANTGELFF; v_call: TRBV18; j_call: TRBJ2-2
cdr3_aa: CASSEEGAGTQYF; v_call: TRBV10-1; j_call: TRBJ2-5
cdr3_aa: CASSPQLRAAFF; v_call: TRBV7-9; j_call: TRBJ1-1
cdr3_aa: CASSADINTEAFF; v_call: TRBV11-2; j_call: TRBJ1-1
cdr3_aa: CASSSNYRGPNSGANVLTF; v_call: TRBV7-9; j_call: TRBJ2-6
cdr3_aa: CASSIPTGSWNSPLHF; v_call: TRBV19; j_call: TRBJ1-6